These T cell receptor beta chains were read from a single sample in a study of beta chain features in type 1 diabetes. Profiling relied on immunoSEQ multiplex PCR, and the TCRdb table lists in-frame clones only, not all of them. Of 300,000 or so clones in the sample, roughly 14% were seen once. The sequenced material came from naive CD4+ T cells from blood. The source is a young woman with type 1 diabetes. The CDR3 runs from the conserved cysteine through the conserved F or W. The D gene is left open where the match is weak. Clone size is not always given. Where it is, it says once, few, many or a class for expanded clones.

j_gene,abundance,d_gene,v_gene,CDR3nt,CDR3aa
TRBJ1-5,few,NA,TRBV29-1,TGCAGCGTGGTGACAGGTGGGGGCAATCAGCCCCAGCATTTT,CSVVTGGGNQPQHF
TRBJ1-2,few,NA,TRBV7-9,TGTGCCAGCGGGGGCGACAGCTACTATGGCTACACCTTC,CASGGDSYYGYTF
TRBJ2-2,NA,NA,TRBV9,TGTGCCAGCAGCGTAGTAGTCACTCCTACCGCCGGGGAGCTGTTTTTT,CASSVVVTPTAGELFF
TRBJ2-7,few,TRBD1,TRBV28,TGTGCCAGCAGTTCCGGGACAGGGATTCAGGGGCAGTACTTC,CASSSGTGIQGQYF
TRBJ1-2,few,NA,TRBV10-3,TGTGCCATCAGTGAGTACTCTGGTGGCTACACCTTC,CAISEYSGGYTF
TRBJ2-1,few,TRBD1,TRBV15,TGTGCCACCGAGAGGGACAGGGGGAACAATGAGCAGTTCTTC,CATERDRGNNEQFF
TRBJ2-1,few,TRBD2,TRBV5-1,TGCGCCAGCAGCTTGAGGCGGGGGGATTACAATGAGCAGTTCTTC,CASSLRRGDYNEQFF
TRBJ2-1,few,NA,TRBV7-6,TGTGCCAGCAGCTTAGTTTCAGACAATGAGCAGTTCTTC,CASSLVSDNEQFF
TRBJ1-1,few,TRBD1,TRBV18,TGTGCCAGCTCACCTTCGCAGGGGGCGGCTGAAGCTTTCTTT,CASSPSQGAAEAFF
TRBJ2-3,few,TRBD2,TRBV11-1,TGTGCCAGCAGTCCACTAGCGGGATTCACAGATACGCAGTATTTT,CASSPLAGFTDTQYF
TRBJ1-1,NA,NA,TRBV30,TGTGCCTGGGACTTGGTTGGGAACACTGAAGCTTTCTTT,CAWDLVGNTEAFF
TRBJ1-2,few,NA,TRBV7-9,TGTGCCAGCAGCCCGGGGGGGGGCTATGGCTACACCTTC,CASSPGGGYGYTF
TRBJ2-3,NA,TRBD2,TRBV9,TGTGCCAGCAGCGCCCGGACTAGCGGGAGTACAGATACGCAGTATTTT,CASSARTSGSTDTQYF
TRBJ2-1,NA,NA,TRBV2,TGTGCCAGCAGGGAGTACAATGAGCAGTTCTTC,CASREYNEQFF
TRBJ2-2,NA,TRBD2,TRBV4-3,TGCGCCAGCAGCCAAGATGGGACTAGGCTTTCCGGGGAGCTGTTTTTT,CASSQDGTRLSGELFF
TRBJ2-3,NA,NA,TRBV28,TGTGCCAGCAGTCCCTCTGGTAGCCCTACAGATACGCAGTATTTT,CASSPSGSPTDTQYF
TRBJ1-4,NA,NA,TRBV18,TGTGCCAGCTCACCACCAACAGGTGGACCTAATGAAAAACTGTTTTTT,CASSPPTGGPNEKLFF
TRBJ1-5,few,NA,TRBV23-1,TGCGCCAGCAACGTCGGACAGCTACCTAGCAATCAGCCCCAGCATTTT,CASNVGQLPSNQPQHF
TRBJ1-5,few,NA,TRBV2,TGTGCCAGCAGTGTGTTACCGGACACCTATCAGCCCCAGCATTTT,CASSVLPDTYQPQHF